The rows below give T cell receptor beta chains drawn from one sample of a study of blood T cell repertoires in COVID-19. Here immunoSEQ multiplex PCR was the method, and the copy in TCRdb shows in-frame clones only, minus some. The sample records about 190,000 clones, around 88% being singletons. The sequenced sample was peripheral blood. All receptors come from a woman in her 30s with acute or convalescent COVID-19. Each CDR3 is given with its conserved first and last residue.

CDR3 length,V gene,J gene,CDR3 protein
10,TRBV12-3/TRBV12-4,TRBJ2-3,CATHQDTQYF
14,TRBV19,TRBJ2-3,CASMAGGGADTQYF
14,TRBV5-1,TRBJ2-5,CASSSGQGLETQYF
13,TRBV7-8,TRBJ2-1,CASSLAVWREQFF
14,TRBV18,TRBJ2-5,CASSPPTRTETQYF
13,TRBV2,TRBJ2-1,CASTGLPYNEQFF
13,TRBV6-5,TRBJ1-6,CASSYTRNSPLHF
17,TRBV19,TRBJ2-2,CASSITPDSINTGELFF
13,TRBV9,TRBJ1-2,CASSPGTGGGYTF
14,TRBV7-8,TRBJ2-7,CASSLTGLLGEQYF
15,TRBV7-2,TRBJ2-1,CASGLGLAGEGEQFF
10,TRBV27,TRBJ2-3,CASSPYTQYF
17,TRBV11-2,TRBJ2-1,CASSLDVTSGSYNEQFF
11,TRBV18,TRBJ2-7,CASSRSYEQYF
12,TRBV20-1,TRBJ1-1,CSASLEGTEAFF
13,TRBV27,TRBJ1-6,CASNNSLGSPLHF
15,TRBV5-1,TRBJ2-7,CASSRSTEGDYEQYF